The 30 T cell receptor beta chains below were found in one sample sequenced in a study of blood T cell repertoires in COVID-19. The assay was immunoSEQ multiplex PCR, and TCRdb's table has in-frame clones only and misses some. Of about 250,000 clones in the sample, about 88% were seen once. Sequencing was performed on PBMCs or T cells enriched from blood (not recorded which). These receptor sequences come from a woman between 45 and 65 years old who had recovered from COVID-19.

This clone was counted only a few times. This rearrangement joins TRBV30 to TRBJ1-1; 8 positions match TRBD1. Germline V gives CDR1 GTSNPN, CDR2 SVGIG (reference sequence). J lost 4 bases, V lost 4 bases, and 5 bases had no gene match. The CDR3 runs 13 residues. The chain's CDR3 is CAWTRQGSTEAFF. The CDR3 DNA reads as TGTGCCTGGACTCGACAGGGGAGCACTGAAGCTTTCTTT.

The genes are TRBV28 and TRBJ2-3, with TRBD2 matching 11 bases. V was pared by 8 bases and J by 2 bases, with 9 bases of the junction left unmatched. CDR1 MDHEN and CDR2 SYDVKM come from the germline V gene. The CDR3 extends over 16 amino acids. The CDR3 sequence is CASYTLAGGYTDTQYF. The CDR3 nucleotides are TGTGCCAGCTATACTCTAGCGGGAGGATACACAGATACGCAGTATTTT.

The V gene is TRBV24-1, the J gene TRBJ2-1; D possibly corresponds to TRBD2 (6 bases). The CDR3 sequence is 13 residues long. Trimming took off 4 bases at V and 9 bases at J, with 12 bases between the two ends. Germline V gene sequence: CDR1 KGHDR, CDR2 SFDVKD. The CDR3 loop reads CATSDNRRGEQFF. For the CDR3, the DNA is TGTGCCACCAGTGACAACAGGAGGGGTGAGCAGTTCTTC.

This chain uses TRBV27 with TRBJ2-1, with D perhaps matching TRBD2 (5 bases). CDR1 and CDR2 from the germline V gene are MNHEY and SMNVEV (reference sequence). CDR3 length: 14 residues. V lost 5 bases to trimming and J lost 6 bases, with 14 bases between them. The CDR3 sequence is CASSRKGAANEQFF. The CDR3, as DNA: TGTGCCAGCAGTCGGAAAGGAGCGGCCAATGAGCAGTTCTTC.

The chain recombines TRBV20-1 with TRBJ1-3; D gene unclear. CDR1 is DFQATT and CDR2 is SNEGSKA in the germline V gene (reference sequence). Trimming shortened V by 3 bases and J by 0 bases, and 9 bases separated the two germline ends. The CDR3 is made up of 14 amino acids. The CDR3, as DNA: TGCAGTGCTAGTCCCCGGGACTCTGGAAACACCATATATTTT. It encodes CSASPRDSGNTIYF.

The chain has TRBV5-8 and TRBJ1-1, with 7 nucleotides matching TRBD1. CDR3 length equals 16 residues. The V and J ends lost 5 bases and 5 bases, in that order; junction bases with no gene match: 15. CDR1 is SGHTS and CDR2 is YDEGEE in the germline V gene. The CDR3 nucleotides read TGTGCCAGCAGATTGACCCCCACAGGGGTTGGAACTGAAGCTTTCTTT. Its protein product is CASRLTPTGVGTEAFF. Combining the CDR3 with reference TRBV5-8 and TRBJ1-1 gives the whole variable domain EAGVTQSPTHLIKTRGQQATLRCSPISGHTSVYWYQQALGLGLQFLLWYDEGEERNRGNFPPRFSGRQFPNYSSELNVNALELEDSALYLCASRLTPTGVGTEAFFGQGTRLTVV.

The chain joins TRBV12-3 or TRBV12-4 to TRBJ1-6; the match to TRBD1 covers 7 bases. With V trimmed by 6 bases and J by 18 bases, 8 bases remained unmatched. The CDR3 runs 11 residues. CDR3 loop: CASRGTVKTHF. Here the CDR3 DNA reads TGTGCCAGCAGGGGGACAGTAAAGACCCACTTT.

Here the CDR3 DNA reads TGTGCCAGCAGTCGAATACTGCCGGGACTAGCGTACGAGCAGTACTTC. It encodes CASSRILPGLAYEQYF. This chain joins TRBV28 and TRBJ2-7; 10 nucleotides agree with TRBD2. V lost 5 bases to trimming and J lost 4 bases; unmatched junction nucleotides: 11. Germline V gene sequence: CDR1 MDHEN, CDR2 SYDVKM. The CDR3 is made up of 16 amino acids.

This clone was seen just once. The chain recombines TRBV7-2 with TRBJ2-7, with 7 bases aligning to TRBD2. V dropped 0 bases and J dropped 1; count of bases not matched to a gene: 6. This CDR3 region has 16 residues. CDR1 and CDR2 (germline): SGHTA, FQGNSA. CDR3 DNA: TGTGCCAGCAGCTTAGCTAGCGGGTTTTCGTCCTACGAGCAGTACTTC. Its protein product is CASSLASGFSSYEQYF.

V is TRBV9 and J is TRBJ2-3; TRBD1 agrees at 8 bases. CDR3 size: 16 residues. V trimming: 2 bases; J trimming: 6 bases; junction bases outside the gene matches: 11. The germline V gene has CDR1 SGDLS and CDR2 YYNGEE. In DNA, the CDR3 is TGTGCCAGCAGCGTTTCTGGGACAGGCAGTTTCGATACGCAGTATTTT. Amino acids: CASSVSGTGSFDTQYF.

The chain combines TRBV30 with TRBJ1-4; 11 bases match TRBD1. Germline CDR1 GTSNPN, CDR2 SVGIG (reference sequence). This CDR3 has 16 residues. The trim removed 2 bases at V and 2 bases at J, leaving 4 bases unmatched. CDR3: CAWSRGQGATNEKLFF. CDR3 coding DNA: TGTGCCTGGAGTCGAGGACAGGGGGCCACTAATGAAAAACTGTTTTTT.

On this clone: Given a much more abundant clone one base away, this may be a read error. The chain recombines TRBV7-6 with TRBJ2-7, with 7 bases lining up with TRBD1. The CDR3 is 15 amino acids. CDR1 SGHVS and CDR2 FNYEAQ come from the germline V gene. Germline trimming cut 2 bases from V and 2 bases from J; bases unmatched to any gene: 6. The DNA of the CDR3 is TGTGCCAGCAGCTTACTGACAGGGAACGCCTACGAGCAGTACTTC. As protein: CASSLLTGNAYEQYF.

The rearrangement uses TRBV30 and TRBJ2-4; D is unresolved. The CDR3 consists of 14 residues. Germline CDR1 is GTSNPN and CDR2 is SVGIG (reference sequence). Trimming removed 1 base at V and 6 bases at J, with 13 bases between. The CDR3 DNA sequence: TGTGCCTGGAGTGGTGGCTTTGGCGGAAACATTCAGTACTTC. Protein: CAWSGGFGGNIQYF.

This chain links TRBV27 with TRBJ2-7; 7 bases match TRBD2. Trimming at V came to 9 bases and at J to 3 bases, leaving 11 bases not matched to a gene. The length of the CDR3 is 14 residues. CDR1 and CDR2 from the germline V gene are MNHEY and SMNVEV (reference sequence). The CDR3 sequence: CASSARLAVYEQYF. The CDR3 bases are TGTGCCAGTAGCGCCAGGCTAGCGGTCTACGAGCAGTACTTC.

The V gene is TRBV5-4, the J gene TRBJ2-2, with 11 positions matching TRBD2. The V and J ends lost 0 bases and 4 bases, in that order; junction bases with no gene match: 5. Germline-derived CDR1 and CDR2 are SGHNT and YYREEE (reference sequence). This CDR3 contains 17 residues. As DNA, the CDR3 is TGTGCCAGCAGCTTGGTAGGGCTAGCGGGAGGCACCGGGGAGCTGTTTTTT. Protein sequence: CASSLVGLAGGTGELFF.

The table lists this clone with a count of one. The chain recombines TRBV19 with TRBJ1-1, with D perhaps matching TRBD1 (5 bases). Germline assignment: CDR1 LNHDA and CDR2 SQIVND (reference sequence). Trimming took 6 bases from V and 1 from J, leaving 9 bases between them. The CDR3 loop spans 13 amino acids. CDR3 DNA sequence: TGTGCCAGTAGACAACAGGAGAACACTGAAGCTTTCTTT. Translating gives CASRQQENTEAFF.

This clone was observed once. The gene calls are TRBV7-8 and TRBJ1-1, with D hard to call. The germline CDR1 and CDR2 sequences are SGHVS and FQNEAQ. CDR3 length: 14 amino acids. Trimming pared 3 bases from V and 4 bases from J, leaving 12 bases between. The CDR3 here is CASSLYGSGTEAFF. The CDR3 coding sequence is TGTGCCAGCAGCTTGTACGGGTCGGGCACTGAAGCTTTCTTT.

The V gene is TRBV29-1, the J gene TRBJ1-1; D not resolved. V was trimmed by 0 bases and J by 4 bases, leaving 15 bases between them. This CDR3 contains 15 residues. Germline-derived CDR1 and CDR2 are SQVTM and ANQGSEA. In nucleotides, the CDR3 is TGCAGCGTTGAAGATTGGTCCCCAGAGGGCACTGAAGCTTTCTTT. It specifies CSVEDWSPEGTEAFF. Together with reference TRBV29-1 and TRBJ1-1, the CDR3 gives the full variable domain: SAVISQKPSRDICQRGTSLTIQCQVDSQVTMMFWYRQQPGQSLTLIATANQGSEATYESGFVIDKFPISRPNLTFSTLTVSNMSPEDSSIYLCSVEDWSPEGTEAFFGQGTRLTVV.

With regard to this clone: Other DNA sequences within the sample encode an identical CDR3. The CDR3 coding sequence is TGTGCCAGCAGCCCCACAGGGGGCGGCACCGGGGAGCTGTTTTTT. Translation: CASSPTGGGTGELFF. This rearrangement joins TRBV7-9 to TRBJ2-2, with 9 bases matching TRBD1. Germline V CDR1 and CDR2: SEHNR, FQNEAQ (reference sequence). After removal of 5 bases from V and 4 bases from J, the junction contained 5 bases not matched to a gene. This CDR3 comprises 15 residues.

The rearrangement uses TRBV30 and TRBJ1-6; D possibly corresponds to TRBD1 (6 bases). Deletions cut 3 bases from V and 10 bases from J, with 19 bases between. There are 15 residues in the CDR3. Germline assignment: CDR1 GTSNPN and CDR2 SVGIG (reference sequence). The CDR3 loop reads CAWRATGNFNSPLHF. In DNA form, the CDR3 reads TGTGCCTGGAGGGCAACAGGGAATTTCAACTCACCCCTCCACTTT.

The chain employs TRBV3-1 (or the pseudogene TRBV3-2) and TRBJ2-1; no firm D call. From germline, CDR1 is LGHDT and CDR2 YNNKEL (reference sequence). The CDR3 is 16 amino acids. Trimming took off 0 bases at V and 4 bases at J, with 13 bases between the two ends. CDR3 region: CASSQEPSISYNEQFF. The CDR3 DNA reads TGTGCCAGCAGCCAAGAGCCTAGTATTTCTTACAATGAGCAGTTCTTC.

V and J are TRBV30 and TRBJ2-1; TRBD2 matches 8 bases. The CDR3 runs 15 residues. Trimming cost V 5 bases and J 3 bases; bases outside gene matches: 9. From germline, CDR1 is GTSNPN and CDR2 SVGIG (reference sequence). Written as DNA, the CDR3 is TGTGCCTGGGCCCCCCCGGGACTAGTCTACAATGAGCAGTTCTTC. Amino acids: CAWAPPGLVYNEQFF.

The V and J genes are TRBV19 and TRBJ1-2, with TRBD1 identical over 7 bases. The CDR3 sequence is 15 residues long. The germline V gene encodes CDR1 LNHDA and CDR2 SQIVND (reference sequence). Trimming cost V 3 bases and J 8 bases; bases outside gene matches: 12. This CDR3 is CASSIKVSAGGGYTF. The CDR3 DNA reads as TGTGCCAGTAGTATTAAGGTGTCGGCAGGGGGAGGCTACACCTTC.

V usage is TRBV19 and J usage is TRBJ2-3, with 7 bases fitting TRBD1. CDR3 length: 16 residues. V lost 4 bases and J lost 2; bases outside the gene matches: 9. Germline CDR1 reads LNHDA; CDR2 reads SQIVND (reference sequence). Here the CDR3 DNA reads TGTGCCAGTAGTAGGCAACCGGGACAGTTCACAGATACGCAGTATTTT. Translating it yields CASSRQPGQFTDTQYF.

The CDR3 protein is CASSLLNPNYGYTF. In DNA form, the CDR3 reads TGTGCCAGCAGCCTTCTAAACCCTAACTATGGCTACACCTTC. The J gene is TRBJ1-2, the V gene TRBV28; D call uncertain. In germline, CDR1 is MDHEN, CDR2 SYDVKM. The CDR3 contains 14 residues. The ends were cut back, 6 bases at V and 0 bases at J, with 11 bases in the middle.

The chain joins TRBV6-5 to TRBJ2-7; 7 bases map to TRBD1. CDR1 is MNHEY and CDR2 is SVGAGI in the germline V gene. The CDR3 has 13 amino acids. Trimming removed 6 bases from V and 7 bases from J; junction bases left unmatched: 9. CDR3 region: CASRKTGLGEQYF. The CDR3 DNA follows: TGTGCCAGCAGAAAGACAGGGCTCGGTGAGCAGTACTTC.

This clone was seen a handful of times. No conserved phenylalanine or tryptophan is present at the end of the CDR3, so a read error is the likely explanation. No DNA is shown, since the ends of the CDR3 on it are uncertain; the CDR3 is the one TCRdb lists. This sequence joins TRBV6-5 and TRBJ2-7; the table's D call of TRBD2 was not tested on the DNA. Germline CDR1 reads MNHEY; CDR2 reads SVGAGI. The CDR3 is 11 amino acids long, termini counted. This CDR3 is CASILADPVFD.

The V and J genes are TRBV4-2 and TRBJ2-1; 8 bases line up with TRBD2. Germline V gene data show CDR1 as LGHNA and CDR2 as YNFKEQ. With V trimmed by 4 bases and J by 7 bases, 12 bases remained unmatched. The CDR3 has 16 residues. DNA for the CDR3: TGTGCCAGCAGCCTGCCCCCGGGACTAGTCCATAATGAGCAGTTCTTC. Protein product: CASSLPPGLVHNEQFF.

The V and J genes are TRBV19 and TRBJ1-2, with 8 bases fitting TRBD1. The CDR3 spans 16 residues. V was pared by 5 bases and J by 2 bases, with 10 bases of the junction left unmatched. The V gene's germline CDR1 is LNHDA and CDR2 SQIVND (reference sequence). The CDR3 spells CASSPPRQGKNYGYTF. CDR3 DNA sequence: TGTGCCAGTAGTCCCCCCCGACAGGGGAAGAACTATGGCTACACCTTC.

This chain joins TRBV28 and TRBJ1-5; D is perhaps TRBD1 (6 bases). The V and J ends lost 2 bases and 2 bases respectively, with 10 bases between them. Germline V gene sequence: CDR1 MDHEN, CDR2 SYDVKM. The CDR3 runs to 15 residues. The CDR3 DNA reads TGTGCCAGCAGTTTAGAAGGGGGTGGCAATCAGCCCCAGCATTTT. It yields the protein CASSLEGGGNQPQHF.